This T cell receptor (beta chain) was recovered during a study of blood T cells in healthy people across ages. General observations from the study: There were more naive CD4+ cells and higher diversity in long-lived donors than in aged donors.

The authors ran a second PCR of about 7 to 11 cycles using a sample-barcoded 5' primer and a J-beta primer mix. TCRdb analysed the 5' RACE reads with MiXCR anew, one entry per CDR3 protein. The profile shows about 1.8 million distinct CDR3 sequences, around half of them singletons. Comment on this clonotype: The antigen is unknown.

This CDR3 has 14 amino acids. V shed 7 bases, J shed 1 base, and the junction held 4 bases outside the gene matches. Germline V gene lookup returns CDR1 MNHEY and CDR2 SVGEGT. This clonotype was obtained from a woman between 35 and 50 years old in good health. What was sequenced was blood. V gene TRBV6-2 or TRBV6-3 combines with J gene TRBJ1-5, with TRBD1 identical over 7 bases. CDR3 nucleotides: TGTGCCAGCAAGGACAGGTGGAGCAATCAGCCCCAGCATTTT. Amino acid sequence: CASKDRWSNQPQHF.